This is a list of T cell receptor beta chains from one sample in a study of blood T cells in healthy people across ages. Using its own MiXCR run on the 5' RACE reads, TCRdb lists one record per CDR3 protein. The repertoire holds about 500,000 distinct CDR3 sequences, with more than 20% as singletons. These sequences were also reported in another study, on T cells of mothers and their children.

Sequencing was performed on blood. These TCRs come from a boy aged 5-17 years in good health. Both conserved end residues are part of each CDR3.

length: 12; V: TRBV20-1; CDR3: CSVTSGMGEQFF
length: 14; V: TRBV20-1; CDR3: CSAEGDEYTDTQYF
length: 15; V: TRBV6-5; CDR3: CASRIQWNSNQPQHF
length: 14; V: TRBV16; CDR3: CASSRDRRNSPLHF
length: 14; V: TRBV29-1; CDR3: CSVEDRREATEAFF
length: 16; V: TRBV5-1; CDR3: CASSLDLGGPNQPQHF
length: 16; V: TRBV28; CDR3: CASTHRTLSSYNEQFF
length: 17; V: TRBV7-2; CDR3: CASSLVRPGSHSYEQYF
length: 19; V: TRBV28; CDR3: CASSLKFRLEGPSSYEQYF
length: 12; V: TRBV28; CDR3: CASSSTGVVQFF
length: 9; V: TRBV6-6; CDR3: CASGLEQYF
length: 13; V: TRBV7-3; CDR3: CASSFGGSETQYF
length: 14; V: TRBV7-8; CDR3: CASSLSRTGDEQFF
length: 16; V: TRBV28; CDR3: CATDFPAAGRNYGYTF
length: 14; V: TRBV6-2/TRBV6-3; CDR3: CASRGRSSYNEQFF
length: 12; V: TRBV7-2; CDR3: CASSRTGVEQFF
length: 11; V: TRBV24-1; CDR3: CATSRGTEQLF
length: 17; V: TRBV4-2; CDR3: CASSSLATGELQETQYF
length: 17; V: TRBV28; CDR3: CASSTAMGRWGGNTIYF
length: 12; V: TRBV24-1; CDR3: CATSAFTGELFF
length: 11; V: TRBV29-1; CDR3: CSTRPGETQYF
length: 17; V: TRBV5-6; CDR3: CASPALHRPPMNTEAFF
length: 13; V: TRBV2; CDR3: CASNRQGAKEQYF
length: 17; V: TRBV7-2; CDR3: CASSLAQASGDKETQYF
length: 14; V: TRBV5-6; CDR3: CASSLDRGYYGYTF
length: 13; V: TRBV29-1; CDR3: CSVLGLAGDEQYF
length: 15; V: TRBV12-3/TRBV12-4; CDR3: CASSLDTEEGDTQYF
length: 16; V: TRBV24-1; CDR3: CATSAGQRLAKNIQYF
length: 14; V: TRBV30; CDR3: CAWSVEPRNTEAFF
length: 13; V: TRBV20-1; CDR3: CSARFPSTDTQYF
length: 15; V: TRBV5-6; CDR3: CASSLSQGANYGYTF
length: 14; V: TRBV29-1; CDR3: CSVAPRAGTYEQYF
length: 16; V: TRBV7-2; CDR3: CASSLGGGGPVYEQYF
length: 15; V: TRBV12-3/TRBV12-4; CDR3: CASSSSVETNQPQHF
length: 15; V: TRBV15; CDR3: CATSKGRFSNQPQHF
length: 14; V: TRBV4-1; CDR3: CASSQGASRDTQYF
length: 14; V: TRBV3-1; CDR3: CASSDRARNTEAFF
length: 18; V: TRBV3-1; CDR3: CASSQDRASVSSYNEQFF
length: 13; V: TRBV29-1; CDR3: CSVGSVGGTEAFF
length: 17; V: TRBV2; CDR3: CASRGLAGGISYNEQFF
length: 13; V: TRBV2; CDR3: CASSARGANIQYF
length: 14; V: TRBV5-1; CDR3: CASSIPDRRNGYTF
length: 16; V: TRBV14; CDR3: CASSRQTSGGGETQYF
length: 16; V: TRBV10-3; CDR3: CAIRMTGSKMNTEAFF
length: 13; V: TRBV11-3; CDR3: CASSPNMAGELFF
length: 15; V: TRBV28; CDR3: CASQGLPFSSGELFF
length: 14; V: TRBV20-1; CDR3: CSARRQGTSTEAFF
length: 16; V: TRBV7-9; CDR3: CASSFYEGYSYNEQFF
length: 14; V: TRBV20-1; CDR3: CSARTRKQGNEQFF
length: 15; V: TRBV19; CDR3: CASSMASSSYNEQFF
length: 17; V: TRBV9; CDR3: CASSVDWTGGVGTEAFF
length: 13; V: TRBV2; CDR3: CASSEAGVDGYTF
length: 14; V: TRBV5-1; CDR3: CASSTGTEIYEQYF